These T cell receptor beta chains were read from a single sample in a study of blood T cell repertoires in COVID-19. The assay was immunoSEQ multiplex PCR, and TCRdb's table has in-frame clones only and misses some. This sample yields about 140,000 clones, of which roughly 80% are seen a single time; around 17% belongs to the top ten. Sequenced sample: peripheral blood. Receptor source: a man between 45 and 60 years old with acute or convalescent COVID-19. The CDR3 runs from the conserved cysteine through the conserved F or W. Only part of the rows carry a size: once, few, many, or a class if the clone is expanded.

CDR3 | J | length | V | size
CASSYSEEQYF | TRBJ2-7 | 11 | TRBV6-7 | NA
CATSWTGGVLRDTEAFF | TRBJ1-1 | 17 | TRBV15 | NA
CASSLGTSTYEQYF | TRBJ2-7 | 14 | TRBV7-9 | NA
CASKLGREGGYTF | TRBJ1-2 | 13 | TRBV2 | few
CAWKGQTNSPLHF | TRBJ1-6 | 13 | TRBV30 | NA
CAWSVGGGFGELFF | TRBJ2-2 | 14 | TRBV30 | NA
CASSRQGAGELFF | TRBJ2-2 | 13 | TRBV18 | NA
CSVELGGVDEKLFF | TRBJ1-4 | 14 | TRBV29-1 | few
CASSLSGGTEAFF | TRBJ1-1 | 13 | TRBV11-3 | NA
CASRGQGTEKLFF | TRBJ1-4 | 13 | TRBV5-1 | NA
CASSQERQSNEQFF | TRBJ2-1 | 14 | TRBV4-2 | NA
CASSPRTGGIAGNTIYF | TRBJ1-3 | 17 | TRBV7-9 | NA
CASAPGGRGPRVKTEAFF | TRBJ1-1 | 18 | TRBV12-5 | NA
CSVERAGGNGYTF | TRBJ1-2 | 13 | TRBV29-1 | once
CASSLAGDMSAEAFF | TRBJ1-1 | 15 | TRBV7-8 | NA
CASSLGRGTDTQYF | TRBJ2-3 | 14 | TRBV5-6 | NA
CASSPRQGGNEQFF | TRBJ2-1 | 14 | TRBV11-2 | NA
CASSPRGRDRVSTGELFF | TRBJ2-2 | 18 | TRBV3-1/TRBV3-2 | NA
CASSFSSSNTGELFF | TRBJ2-2 | 15 | TRBV5-1 | NA
CASSLGQGHEQYF | TRBJ2-7 | 13 | TRBV11-3 | NA
CASRWTGNPYEQYF | TRBJ2-7 | 14 | TRBV11-2 | NA
CASSRDTNSPLHF | TRBJ1-6 | 13 | TRBV2 | NA
CASSGRRGQGDQPQHF | TRBJ1-5 | 16 | TRBV6-1 | NA
CASSYGQGSTEAFF | TRBJ1-1 | 14 | TRBV6-6 | NA
CASSFLTGGDTEAFF | TRBJ1-1 | 15 | TRBV2 | NA
CASSVAGGQSTDTQYF | TRBJ2-3 | 16 | TRBV6-2/TRBV6-3 | once
CASSIDSGSRNEQFF | TRBJ2-1 | 15 | TRBV19 | NA
CATSRERLAGGSDTQYF | TRBJ2-3 | 17 | TRBV15 | NA
CASSFGREATDTQYF | TRBJ2-3 | 15 | TRBV7-2 | NA
CASSGGEGDKKLFF | TRBJ1-4 | 14 | TRBV5-1 | NA
CASSSSATNEKLFF | TRBJ1-4 | 14 | TRBV3-1/TRBV3-2 | NA
CASGLDSGGKQYF | TRBJ2-3 | 13 | TRBV12-5 | NA
CASSIRTSGGVLGTQYF | TRBJ2-3 | 17 | TRBV19 | NA
CSASGRGTGELFF | TRBJ2-2 | 13 | TRBV29-1 | NA
CASSFGNALNYEQYF | TRBJ2-7 | 15 | TRBV5-1 | NA
CASSQAGLDTEAFF | TRBJ1-1 | 14 | TRBV4-1 | NA
CSASGVLNTGELFF | TRBJ2-2 | 14 | TRBV20-1 | NA
CASLGTTGLFF | TRBJ2-7 | 11 | TRBV2 | few
CASSLTAGLELDGYTF | TRBJ1-2 | 16 | TRBV27 | NA
CASSLVVSREHSYEQYF | TRBJ2-7 | 17 | TRBV5-5 | NA
CASRRTSGGQTDTQYF | TRBJ2-3 | 16 | TRBV7-2 | NA
CASSPGTSVSGELFF | TRBJ2-2 | 15 | TRBV6-5 | NA
CASSYPGTYYEQYF | TRBJ2-7 | 14 | TRBV11-2 | many
CASSYGTGNNYGYTF | TRBJ1-2 | 15 | TRBV6-5 | once